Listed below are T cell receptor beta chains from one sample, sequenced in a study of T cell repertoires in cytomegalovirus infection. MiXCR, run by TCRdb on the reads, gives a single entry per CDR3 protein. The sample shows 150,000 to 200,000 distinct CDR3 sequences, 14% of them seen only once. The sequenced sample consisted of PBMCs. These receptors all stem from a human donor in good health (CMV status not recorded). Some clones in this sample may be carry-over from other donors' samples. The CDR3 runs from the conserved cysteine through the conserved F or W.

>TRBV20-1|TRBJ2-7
CSARNPRTSGSPYEQYF
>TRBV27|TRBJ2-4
CASSLVAGGAKNIQYF
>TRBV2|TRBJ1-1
CASTLQGATEAFF
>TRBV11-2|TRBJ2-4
CASSAEIGLMDGKNIQYF
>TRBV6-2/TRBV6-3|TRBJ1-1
CASSYGGGGDRTPNTEAFF
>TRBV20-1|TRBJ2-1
CSAPPASGSRDEQFF
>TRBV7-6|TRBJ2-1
CASSLSLRERYNEQFF
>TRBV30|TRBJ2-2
CAWSEEFEAGELFF
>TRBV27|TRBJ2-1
CASSPSPINEQFF
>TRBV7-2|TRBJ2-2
CASSLSRAGELFF
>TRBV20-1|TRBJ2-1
CSALVGEQFF
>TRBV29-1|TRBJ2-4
CSVGGRDKIAKNIQYF
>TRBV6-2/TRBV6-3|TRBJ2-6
CASSYIPTGGNVLTF
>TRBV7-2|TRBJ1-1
CASSIRGGAGNTEAFF
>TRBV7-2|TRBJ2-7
CASSLGSGVYEQYF
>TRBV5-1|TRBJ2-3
CASRPHMSSTDTQYF
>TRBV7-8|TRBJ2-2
CASSLLGSHGELFF
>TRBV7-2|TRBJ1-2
CASVEGAGYGYTF
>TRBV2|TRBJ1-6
CASSGAVYNSPLHF
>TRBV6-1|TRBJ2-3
CASSHWREGLAGRTDTQYF
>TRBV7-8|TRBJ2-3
CASSLERQVPGTQYF
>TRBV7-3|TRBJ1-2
CASSSQGGGYTF
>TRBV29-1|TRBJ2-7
CSVLSDRSYEQYF
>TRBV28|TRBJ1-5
CASSLSGRGQPQHF
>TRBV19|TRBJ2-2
CAGSRAGNTGELFF
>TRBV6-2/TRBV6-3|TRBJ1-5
CASTDLGFQPQHF
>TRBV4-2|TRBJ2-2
CATTGSGDTGELFF
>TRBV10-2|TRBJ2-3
CASSDAGEDTQYF
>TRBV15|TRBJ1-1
CATSRTRGGTEAFF
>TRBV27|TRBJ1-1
CASSFRQVNTEAFF
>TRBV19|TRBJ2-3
CASNERGLSTDTQYF
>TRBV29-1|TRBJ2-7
CSVEDRDNYEQYF
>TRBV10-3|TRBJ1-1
CAISESRSFGAFF
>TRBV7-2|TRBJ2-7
CASSPYYPGLAGFEQYF
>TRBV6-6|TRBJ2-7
CASSYPDLTYEQYF
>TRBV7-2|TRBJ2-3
CASSLTSGGDTQYF
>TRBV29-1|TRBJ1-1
CSGRQGVTEAFF
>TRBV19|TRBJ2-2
CASSIVQGSNTGELFF
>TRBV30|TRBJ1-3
CAWSSDRGQGNTIYF
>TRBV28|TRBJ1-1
CASRLWGAAGTNTEAFF
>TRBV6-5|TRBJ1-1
CASSLTTVRNTEAFF
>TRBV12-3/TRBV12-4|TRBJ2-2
CATWTGANTGELFF
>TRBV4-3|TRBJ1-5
CASSQELRTGNQPQHF
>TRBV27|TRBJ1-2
CASSTNIQGFGYGYTF
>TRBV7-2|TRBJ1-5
CASSPRGDQPQHF
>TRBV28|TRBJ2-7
CASISTSGSSYEQYF
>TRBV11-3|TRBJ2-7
CARMDWTSSHEQYF
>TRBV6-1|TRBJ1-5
CASRGTGGSGDQPQHF
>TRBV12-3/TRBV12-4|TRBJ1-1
CATSGAGGAFF
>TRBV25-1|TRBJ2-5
CASSGVRGVQETQYF
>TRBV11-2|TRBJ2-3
CASSLDRPDTQYF
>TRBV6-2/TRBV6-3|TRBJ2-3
CASSYVANSAGSTDTQYF
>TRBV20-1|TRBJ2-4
CSARGTSRPKNIQYF